Below, 16 T cell receptor beta chains from the same sample are listed, as sequenced in a study of beta chain features in type 1 diabetes. TCRB transcripts that were expressed got sequenced, as all of the isolated RNA had been reverse transcribed. Assay used: immunoSEQ multiplex PCR; TCRdb lists only in-frame clones, some missing. Of 860,000 or so clones detected, roughly 17% appear once; the ten largest clones hold 0.02% to 0.03%. The sequenced material came from naive CD4+ T cells from blood. The receptors were gathered from a woman younger than 30 in good health.

V is TRBV5-1 and J is TRBJ2-7; tentative D call: TRBD1 (6 bases). The ends were cut back, 1 base at V and 7 bases at J, with 15 bases in the middle. The CDR3 runs 14 residues. Germline lookup yields CDR1 SGHRS and CDR2 YFSETQ. The CDR3 sequence is CASSLTGTWDEQYF. In DNA, the CDR3 is TGCGCCAGCAGCTTGACAGGGACGTGGGATGAGCAGTACTTC.

About this clone itself: At the DNA level, this CDR3 is encoded by other sequences in the same sample as well. CDR3 sequence (DNA): TGTGCCAGCAGTTACGGCACTGAAGCTTTCTTT. Its translation: CASSYGTEAFF. The chain carries TRBV6-5 and TRBJ1-1; D not certain. V was trimmed by 2 bases and J by 4 bases, leaving 2 bases between them. CDR1 and CDR2 (germline): MNHEY, SVGAGI. CDR3 length equals 11 residues.

J is TRBJ1-1 and V is TRBV7-2; no clear D gene. CDR3 length equals 13 residues. The germline CDR1 and CDR2 sequences are SGHTA and FQGNSA. The V and J ends lost 1 base and 3 bases respectively, with 6 bases between them. The CDR3 DNA reads as TGTGCCAGCAGCTTAGTTGAGGACACTGAAGCTTTCTTT. Protein: CASSLVEDTEAFF.

The V and J genes are TRBV2 and TRBJ2-3; D remains unclear. The CDR3 runs 12 residues. The V end lost 6 bases, the J end lost 7 bases, and 11 bases lay between the germline ends. Per germline, CDR1 SNHLY and CDR2 FYNNEI. The CDR3 sequence: CASSSMLHTQYF. Written as DNA, the CDR3 is TGTGCCAGCAGCAGCATGTTACATACGCAGTATTTT. Based on the CDR3 plus reference TRBV2 and TRBJ2-3, the full variable domain is EPEVTQTPSHQVTQMGQEVILRCVPISNHLYFYWYRQILGQKVEFLVSFYNNEISEKSEIFDDQFSVERPDGSNFTLKIRSTKLEDSAMYFCASSSMLHTQYFGPGTRLTVL.

The chain combines TRBV7-9 with TRBJ2-3; D unresolved. Looked up from germline, CDR1 is SEHNR and CDR2 is FQNEAQ (reference sequence). The V end was cut by 5 bases, the J end by 6 bases, with 12 bases between. The CDR3 covers 13 residues. CDR3 DNA sequence: TGTGCCAGCAGCCCCGAGCCTAGGGATACGCAGTATTTT. Its protein is CASSPEPRDTQYF.

This chain links TRBV2 with TRBJ1-1; no firm D call. V dropped 9 bases and J dropped 0 bases, with 17 bases sitting between them. This CDR3 contains 15 residues. Looked up from germline, CDR1 is SNHLY and CDR2 is FYNNEI. The CDR3 loop is CASKGGFPMNTEAFF. Here the CDR3 DNA reads TGTGCCAGTAAAGGTGGCTTCCCCATGAACACTGAAGCTTTCTTT. Filled out from reference TRBV2 and TRBJ1-1, the complete variable domain reads EPEVTQTPSHQVTQMGQEVILRCVPISNHLYFYWYRQILGQKVEFLVSFYNNEISEKSEIFDDQFSVERPDGSNFTLKIRSTKLEDSAMYFCASKGGFPMNTEAFFGQGTRLTVV.

This clone occurred a few times. The chain couples TRBV4-3 to TRBJ1-3; 7 bases are shared with TRBD1. V shed 4 bases, J shed 7 bases, and the junction held 10 bases outside the gene matches. CDR1 and CDR2 from the germline V gene are LGHNA and YSLEER. The CDR3 is 15 amino acids. The CDR3 loop is CASSLNRGNGNTIYF. CDR3 nucleotides: TGCGCCAGCAGCCTGAACAGGGGCAACGGGAACACCATATATTTT.

The chain uses TRBV28 and TRBJ2-5; possibly TRBD2 for D (5 bases). Trimming shortened V by 6 bases and J by 7 bases, and 18 bases separated the two germline ends. Germline CDR1 and CDR2: MDHEN and SYDVKM. The CDR3 runs 14 residues. CDR3 bases: TGTGCCAGCAGACATCCCCCGGGTGGAGGGACCCAGTACTTC. Protein product: CASRHPPGGGTQYF.

The CDR3 DNA reads as TGTGCCAGCAGTGAAGTCAGGTACGAGCAGTACTTC. This sequence encodes CASSEVRYEQYF. The J gene is TRBJ2-7, the V gene TRBV2, with unresolved D. V lost 1 base and J lost 4, with 5 bases in between. Germline V lookup: CDR1 SNHLY, CDR2 FYNNEI. This CDR3 has 12 amino acids.

V and J are TRBV10-3 and TRBJ2-5; 11 positions agree with TRBD1. Losses at the gene ends were 0 bases for V and 10 bases for J; bases not matched to a gene: 7. The CDR3 extends over 15 amino acids. The germline CDR1 and CDR2 sequences are ENHRY and SYGVKD. The CDR3 is CAISESGQGARGQYF. CDR3 DNA sequence: TGTGCCATCAGTGAGTCCGGACAGGGGGCGAGGGGCCAGTACTTC.

The J gene is TRBJ2-6, the V gene TRBV21-1; the tabulated D call, TRBD2, remains unverified against the DNA. TRBV21-1 is classified as a pseudogene. The CDR3 extends over 17 amino acids. This CDR3 is CASSKELRRSGANVLTF. DNA for the CDR3: TGTGCCAGCAGCAAAGAGTTAAGGAGGTCTGGGGCCAACGTCCTGACTTTC.

The chain couples TRBV7-9 to TRBJ2-4; 7 nucleotides align to TRBD2. The germline gives CDR1 SEHNR, CDR2 FQNEAQ (reference sequence). The CDR3 length is 15 residues. J was trimmed by 0 bases and V by 5 bases; bases with no gene match: 4. This CDR3 reads CASSLAGEAKNIQYF. DNA for the CDR3: TGTGCCAGCAGCCTGGCGGGGGAAGCCAAAAACATTCAGTACTTC.

This clone was picked up a small number of times. This sequence joins TRBV5-1 and TRBJ2-7; D not resolved. V lost 4 bases to trimming and J lost 2 bases, with 13 bases between them. The CDR3 consists of 14 residues. Germline V lookup: CDR1 SGHRS, CDR2 YFSETQ. The chain's CDR3 is CASSPLTATYEQYF. As DNA, the CDR3 is TGCGCCAGCAGCCCTCTGACCGCTACCTACGAGCAGTACTTC.

The table lists this clone with a few counts. V gene TRBV15 combines with J gene TRBJ2-7; D uncertain. The CDR3 runs 14 residues. CDR1 is LNHNV and CDR2 is YYDKDF in the germline V gene (reference sequence). V was clipped by 0 bases and J by 3 bases, with 9 bases between them. The CDR3 coding sequence is TGTGCCACCAGCAGAGATCCCCCGGTCTACGAGCAGTACTTC. Its protein is CATSRDPPVYEQYF.

CDR3 bases: TGTGCCAGCAGCCCCCTACGAGGGGGTGGGCAGTTCTTC. This encodes CASSPLRGGGQFF. This sequence joins TRBV7-3 and TRBJ2-1; possible D gene TRBD1, 6 bases. The germline V gene has CDR1 SGHTA and CDR2 FQGTGA. The germline V and J ends were trimmed by 5 bases and 12 bases, with 17 bases remaining between them. The CDR3 contains 13 residues. The whole variable domain, remainder taken from reference TRBV7-3 and TRBJ2-1, is GAGVSQTPSNKVTEKGKYVELRCDPISGHTALYWYRQSLGQGPEFLIYFQGTGAADDSGLPNDRFFAVRPEGSVSTLKIQRTERGDSAVYLCASSPLRGGGQFFGPGTRLTVL.

This clone was recorded a few times. The chain uses TRBV6-5 and TRBJ2-5; D uncertain. The V gene lost 4 bases and the J gene lost 4 bases, with 10 bases spanning the gap. The length of the CDR3 is 13 residues. Germline V gives CDR1 MNHEY, CDR2 SVGAGI. This chain's CDR3 is CASSFRAVETQYF. For the CDR3, the DNA is TGTGCCAGCAGTTTCCGGGCCGTAGAGACCCAGTACTTC.